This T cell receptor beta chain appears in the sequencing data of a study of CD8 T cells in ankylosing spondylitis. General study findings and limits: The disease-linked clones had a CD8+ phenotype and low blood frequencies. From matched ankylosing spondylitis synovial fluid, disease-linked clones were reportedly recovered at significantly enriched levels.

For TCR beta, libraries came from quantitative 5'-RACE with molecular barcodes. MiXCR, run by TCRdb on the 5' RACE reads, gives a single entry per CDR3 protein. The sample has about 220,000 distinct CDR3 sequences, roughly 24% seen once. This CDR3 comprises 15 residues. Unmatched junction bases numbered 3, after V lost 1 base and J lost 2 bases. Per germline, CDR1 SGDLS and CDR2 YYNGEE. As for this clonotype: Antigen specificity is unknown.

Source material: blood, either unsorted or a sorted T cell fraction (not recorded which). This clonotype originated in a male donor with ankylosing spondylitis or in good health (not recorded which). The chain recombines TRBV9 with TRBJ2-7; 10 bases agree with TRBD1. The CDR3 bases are TGTGCCAGCAGCGTATCGGGACAGGGGCCCTACGAGCAGTACTTC. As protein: CASSVSGQGPYEQYF.